These 31 T cell receptor beta chains came from one sample sequenced in a study of OX40 agonist ivuxolimab in advanced cancers. The assay was immunoSEQ multiplex PCR, and TCRdb's table has in-frame clones only and misses some. Here the sample spans about 43,000 clones, approximately 84% being singletons. The starting material was CD4+ or CD8+ T cells sorted from blood, obtained in a trial of the OX40 agonist ivuxolimab. The receptors come from an adult with an advanced solid tumor such as melanoma, head and neck, liver or kidney cancer.

The rearrangement uses TRBV5-4 and TRBJ2-2; D not resolved. Germline CDR1 reads SGHNT; CDR2 reads YYREEE (reference sequence). Trimming removed 2 bases from V and 0 bases from J, with 8 bases in between. The CDR3 totals 15 residues. The CDR3 DNA reads TGTGCCAGCAGCTTTGACACCGCGAACACCGGGGAGCTGTTTTTT. Its translation is CASSFDTANTGELFF.

This rearrangement joins TRBV5-5 to TRBJ1-1; D gene uncertain. This CDR3 contains 15 residues. Trimming stripped 2 bases from V and 1 base from J, with 12 bases between. CDR1 is SGHKS, CDR2 YYEKEE, per germline (reference sequence). Written as DNA, the CDR3 is TGTGCCAGCAGCTTATGGGGATCGGGGAACACTGAAGCTTTCTTT. Protein product: CASSLWGSGNTEAFF.

The V call is TRBV7-9, the J call TRBJ2-5, with D perhaps assigned TRBD1 or TRBD2 (5 bases each). Germline V lookup: CDR1 SEHNR, CDR2 FQNEAQ (reference sequence). The CDR3 consists of 15 residues. V was shortened by 5 bases and J by 3 bases, with 16 bases between the two germline ends. Written as DNA, the CDR3 is TGTGCCAGCAGCCCCCCCCGGGGCTTCGAAGAGACCCAGTACTTC. It is translated as CASSPPRGFEETQYF.

This chain connects TRBV4-1 to TRBJ1-5; the D is unclear. This CDR3 is built from 15 residues. Trimming removed 1 base from V and 4 bases from J, with 11 bases in between. Germline CDR1 MGHRA, CDR2 YSYEKL. DNA for the CDR3: TGCGCCAGCAGCCAAGTCTCGTCAGGTAATCAGCCCCAGCATTTT. Its protein is CASSQVSSGNQPQHF.

The chain joins TRBV5-1 to TRBJ2-5; 8 bases map to TRBD2. There are 16 residues in the CDR3. Germline V gene lookup returns CDR1 SGHRS and CDR2 YFSETQ. With V trimmed by 1 base and J by 1 base, 6 bases remained unmatched. CDR3 region: CASSLLGGGPQETQYF. The CDR3 DNA sequence: TGCGCCAGCAGCTTGCTTGGCGGGGGGCCCCAAGAGACCCAGTACTTC.

The chain couples TRBV6-6 to TRBJ1-5, with D possibly being TRBD1 (5 bases). Germline CDR1 and CDR2: MNHNY and SVGAGI (reference sequence). Trimming pared 8 bases from V and 0 bases from J, leaving 17 bases between. There are 16 residues in the CDR3. The CDR3 region has the DNA TGTGCCAGCTCGTCGGGGGACTCATATAGCAATCAGCCCCAGCATTTT. Translation gives CASSSGDSYSNQPQHF.

The J gene is TRBJ2-5, the V gene TRBV4-1; D uncertain. This CDR3 has 16 residues. Germline values: CDR1 MGHRA, CDR2 YSYEKL. Trimming stripped 1 base from V and 4 bases from J, with 16 bases between. DNA of the CDR3: TGCGCCAGCAGCCAAGCATGGCCAATCGGCGGAGAGACCCAGTACTTC. Translation: CASSQAWPIGGETQYF.

The chain recombines TRBV6-1 with TRBJ2-2, with D possibly TRBD1 on 5 matching bases. Germline V gives CDR1 MNHNS, CDR2 SASEGT. V was cut by 5 bases and J by 4 bases, with 11 bases left in between. The length of the CDR3 is 14 residues. DNA of the CDR3: TGTGCCAGCAGTTATTCTCAGGGCACCGGGGAGCTGTTTTTT. Translation: CASSYSQGTGELFF.

The chain recombines TRBV5-6 with TRBJ2-2; perhaps TRBD1 as D (6 bases). The CDR3 is 13 residues long. The V end lost 5 bases, the J end lost 4 bases, and 9 bases lay between the germline ends. The germline V gene has CDR1 SGHDT and CDR2 YYEEEE. This CDR3 is CASSGGGTGELFF. The CDR3 DNA reads TGTGCCAGCAGTGGGGGCGGCACCGGGGAGCTGTTTTTT.

The V and J genes are TRBV28 and TRBJ2-2; 10 bases map to TRBD1. Germline lookup yields CDR1 MDHEN and CDR2 SYDVKM. This CDR3 region has 16 residues. Unmatched junction bases numbered 6, after V lost 4 bases and J lost 4 bases. The CDR3 coding sequence is TGTGCCAGCAGTTACCGGGACAGGGGAGGCACCGGGGAGCTGTTTTTT. Protein product: CASSYRDRGGTGELFF.

V usage is TRBV27 and J usage is TRBJ2-1; TRBD2 aligns across 12 bases. The V and J ends lost 3 bases and 6 bases, in that order; junction bases with no gene match: 0. Looked up from germline, CDR1 is MNHEY and CDR2 is SMNVEV (reference sequence). The CDR3 runs to 14 residues. CDR3 amino acids: CASSLGLAGNEQFF. The CDR3 DNA is TGTGCCAGCAGTTTGGGACTAGCGGGCAATGAGCAGTTCTTC.

The genes are TRBV23-1 and TRBJ1-1; perhaps TRBD1 as D (6 bases). TRBV23-1 is marked as an open reading frame, function uncertain. The CDR3 loop spans 17 amino acids. Trimming shortened V by 2 bases and J by 3 bases, and 19 bases separated the two germline ends. The CDR3 DNA follows: TGCGCCAGCAGTCAAACCACAGGGTCGAAAAGGGACACTGAAGCTTTCTTT. Protein product: CASSQTTGSKRDTEAFF.

The V gene is TRBV30, the J gene TRBJ2-2, with D perhaps TRBD1 (5 bases). CDR1 GTSNPN and CDR2 SVGIG come from the germline V gene (reference sequence). The CDR3 length is 12 residues. The V and J ends lost 5 bases and 4 bases respectively, with 8 bases between them. The CDR3 loop reads CAWGQGTGELFF. DNA for the CDR3: TGTGCCTGGGGGCAGGGCACCGGGGAGCTGTTTTTT.

The chain is built from TRBV6-5 and TRBJ2-1; the match to TRBD2 covers 9 bases. CDR1 is MNHEY and CDR2 is SVGAGI in the germline V gene. The CDR3 contains 16 residues. After removal of 4 bases from V and 0 bases from J, the junction contained 4 bases not matched to a gene. The CDR3 protein is CASSSFSGSSYNEQFF. For the CDR3, the DNA is TGTGCCAGCAGTTCCTTTAGCGGGAGCTCCTACAATGAGCAGTTCTTC.

V and J are TRBV5-4 and TRBJ2-1; 13 nucleotides match TRBD2. The V segment lost 3 bases and the J segment 9 bases; nucleotides outside the gene matches: 6. This CDR3 region has 15 residues. Germline loops: CDR1 SGHNT, CDR2 YYREEE (reference sequence). The CDR3 nucleotides are TGTGCCAGCAGCTCCGGGACTAGCGGGATTTTTGAGCAGTTCTTC. Translated, it gives CASSSGTSGIFEQFF.

This sequence joins TRBV7-8 and TRBJ2-5; 8 bases are shared with TRBD2. The V gene's germline CDR1 is SGHVS and CDR2 FQNEAQ. CDR3 length equals 15 residues. Losses at the gene ends were 3 bases for V and 11 bases for J; bases not matched to a gene: 14. The CDR3 reads CASSLRGLGTSEQYF. The CDR3 nucleotides read TGTGCCAGCAGCTTGAGGGGACTAGGTACGTCGGAGCAGTACTTC. The entire variable domain, with the rest obtained from reference TRBV7-8 and TRBJ2-5, is as follows: GAGVSQSPRYKVAKRGQDVALRCDPISGHVSLFWYQQALGQGPEFLTYFQNEAQLDKSGLPSDRFFAERPEGSVSTLKIQRTQQEDSAVYLCASSLRGLGTSEQYFGPGTRLLVL.

This chain uses TRBV2 with TRBJ1-5, with D maybe TRBD1 (6 bases). Germline values: CDR1 SNHLY, CDR2 FYNNEI. This CDR3 has 13 amino acids. V was clipped by 6 bases and J by 9 bases, with 15 bases between them. CDR3 protein: CASRSGQSRPQHF. Written as DNA, the CDR3 is TGTGCCAGCAGAAGTGGACAGTCCCGGCCCCAGCATTTT.

The chain has TRBV27 and TRBJ2-2, with 9 bases aligning to TRBD1. The V gene end was trimmed by 6 bases and the J gene end by 1 base; junction bases not matched to a gene: 9. The CDR3 covers 17 residues. The germline CDR1 and CDR2 sequences are MNHEY and SMNVEV (reference sequence). DNA of the CDR3: TGTGCCAGCAGATGGGGACCGGGACAGGGGAACACCGGGGAGCTGTTTTTT. It yields the protein CASRWGPGQGNTGELFF.

This clone has just one count. V and J are TRBV2 and TRBJ1-5, with D uncertain. Looked up from germline, CDR1 is SNHLY and CDR2 is FYNNEI. The CDR3 is 15 amino acids. Trimming cost V 2 bases and J 0 bases, with 8 bases left between them. The chain's CDR3 is CASSERGYSNQPQHF. The CDR3 DNA follows: TGTGCCAGCAGTGAAAGAGGTTATAGCAATCAGCCCCAGCATTTT.

V usage is TRBV5-1 and J usage is TRBJ2-7; no clear D gene. The germline CDR1 and CDR2 sequences are SGHRS and YFSETQ. The V end was cut by 2 bases, the J end by 3 bases, with 9 bases between. This CDR3 has 13 amino acids. The DNA for the CDR3 is TGCGCCAGCAGCTTATACCTCGGCTACGAGCAGTACTTC. Its translation: CASSLYLGYEQYF.

The CDR3 DNA reads TGTGCCAGCAGGGACAGGTTCTCCAGAGATACGCAGTATTTT. It specifies CASRDRFSRDTQYF. The chain employs TRBV2 and TRBJ2-3; TRBD1 matches 7 bases. The CDR3 loop spans 14 amino acids. Trimming cost V 6 bases and J 5 bases; bases outside gene matches: 8. CDR1 is SNHLY and CDR2 is FYNNEI in the germline V gene.

This chain connects TRBV16 to TRBJ1-3; perhaps TRBD1 as D (6 bases). CDR1 KGHSY and CDR2 FQNENV come from the germline V gene. The CDR3 extends over 13 amino acids. The V and J ends lost 0 bases and 7 bases respectively, with 7 bases between them. CDR3 DNA: TGTGCCAGCAGCCAATCGCAGGGGAACACCATATATTTT. Its protein product is CASSQSQGNTIYF.

V gene TRBV30 combines with J gene TRBJ1-5; D unresolved. The CDR3 runs to 12 residues. Per germline, CDR1 GTSNPN and CDR2 SVGIG (reference sequence). V was trimmed by 1 base and J by 9 bases, leaving 10 bases between them. The DNA for the CDR3 is TGTGCCTGGAGTGAGTCAGCGGCGCCCCAGCATTTT. Encoded protein: CAWSESAAPQHF.

The chain recombines TRBV2 with TRBJ2-1; 9 nucleotides line up with TRBD2. Germline CDR1 reads SNHLY; CDR2 reads FYNNEI. CDR3 length: 16 residues. After removal of 5 bases from V and 1 base from J, the junction contained 6 bases not matched to a gene. CDR3 nucleotides: TGTGCCAGCAGTTATCGGACTAGCGCGTCCTACAATGAGCAGTTCTTC. Translated, it gives CASSYRTSASYNEQFF.

The chain employs TRBV5-1 and TRBJ1-3; D is ambiguous. Trimming cost V 0 bases and J 4 bases, with 11 bases left between them. From germline, CDR1 is SGHRS and CDR2 YFSETQ. This CDR3 has 15 amino acids. The CDR3 DNA follows: TGCGCCAGCAGCTTGGACAGCCGAGGGGGAAACACCATATATTTT. Its protein product is CASSLDSRGGNTIYF. Together with reference TRBV5-1 and TRBJ1-3, the CDR3 gives the full variable domain: KAGVTQTPRYLIKTRGQQVTLSCSPISGHRSVSWYQQTPGQGLQFLFEYFSETQRNKGNFPGRFSGRQFSNSRSEMNVSTLELGDSALYLCASSLDSRGGNTIYFGEGSWLTVV.

The rearrangement joins TRBV5-1 to TRBJ2-7; D gene ambiguous. CDR3 size: 12 residues. CDR1 SGHRS and CDR2 YFSETQ come from the germline V gene. The CDR3 nucleotides are TGCGCAGCAGCTTGGCCGAGCTACGAGCAGTACTTC. Its protein product is CAAAWPSYEQYF.

This chain connects TRBV18 to TRBJ2-7; weak D call: TRBD2 (6 bases). Germline V gene data show CDR1 as KGHSH and CDR2 as LQKENI. This CDR3 region has 15 residues. Trimming cost V 0 bases and J 5 bases, with 14 bases left between them. The CDR3 nucleotides read TGTGCCAGCTCACCACCCGGGAGTAGGAGGGACGAGCAGTACTTC. Translated, it gives CASSPPGSRRDEQYF.

The genes are TRBV9 and TRBJ1-4; TRBD1 matches at 9 bases. The CDR3 runs to 14 residues. V was pared by 4 bases and J by 10 bases, with 8 bases of the junction left unmatched. CDR1 SGDLS and CDR2 YYNGEE come from the germline V gene. CDR3 nucleotides: TGTGCCAGCAGCCTTCGGGACAGGGAGGGAAAACTGTTTTTT. Protein: CASSLRDREGKLFF.

The genes are TRBV7-7 and TRBJ2-1, with 7 nucleotides matching TRBD2. The CDR3 contains 16 residues. Germline CDR1 is SSHAT and CDR2 is FNYEAQ (reference sequence). After removal of 1 base from V and 3 bases from J, the junction contained 6 bases not matched to a gene. CDR3 in amino acids: CASSLVGGSGYNEQFF. In DNA form, the CDR3 reads TGTGCCAGCAGCTTAGTTGGCGGGAGTGGCTACAATGAGCAGTTCTTC.

The V and J genes are TRBV6-5 and TRBJ2-7, with a possible D match to TRBD1 (5 bases). This CDR3 contains 14 residues. Between the trimmed V and J ends, which lost 2 bases and 0 bases, there was a span of 8 bases. From germline, CDR1 is MNHEY and CDR2 SVGAGI. The CDR3 nucleotides read TGTGCCAGCAGTTACGCGGACAACTCCTACGAGCAGTACTTC. This codes for CASSYADNSYEQYF.

V and J are TRBV6-5 and TRBJ2-5; 8 bases map to TRBD2. The CDR3 sequence is 12 residues long. Per the germline V gene, CDR1 is MNHEY and CDR2 is SVGAGI. J gave up 3 bases and V 10 bases, and 4 bases lay outside the gene matches. CDR3: CATRGGKETQYF. CDR3 bases: TGTGCCACCCGGGGGGGGAAAGAGACCCAGTACTTC.